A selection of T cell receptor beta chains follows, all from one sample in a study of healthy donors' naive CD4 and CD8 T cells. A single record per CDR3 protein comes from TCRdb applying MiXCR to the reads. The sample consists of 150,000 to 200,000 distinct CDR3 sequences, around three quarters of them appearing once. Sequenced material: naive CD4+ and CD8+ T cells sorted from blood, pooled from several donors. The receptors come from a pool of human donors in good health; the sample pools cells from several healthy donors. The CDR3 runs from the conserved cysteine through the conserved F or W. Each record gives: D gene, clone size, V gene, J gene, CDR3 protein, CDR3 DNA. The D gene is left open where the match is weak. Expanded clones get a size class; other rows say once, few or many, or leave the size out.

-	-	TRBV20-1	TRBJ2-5	CSATDYQETQYF	TGCAGTGCTACGGACTACCAAGAGACCCAGTACTTC
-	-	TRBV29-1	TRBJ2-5	CSVSDAVQETQYF	TGCAGCGTCAGCGACGCGGTTCAAGAGACCCAGTACTTC
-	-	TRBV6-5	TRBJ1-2	CASSYSETYGYTF	TGTGCCAGCAGTTACTCGGAGACCTATGGCTACACCTTC
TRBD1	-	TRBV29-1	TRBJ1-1	CSVPDRVLSEAFF	TGCAGCGTCCCGGACAGGGTACTATCTGAGGCTTTCTTT
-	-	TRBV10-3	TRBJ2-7	CASTNRDSTYEQYF	TGTGCCAGCACAAACAGGGACTCAACCTACGAGCAGTACTTC
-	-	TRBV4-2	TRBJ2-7	CASTVALRVSEQYF	TGTGCCAGCACCGTCGCCTTACGGGTATCCGAGCAGTACTTC
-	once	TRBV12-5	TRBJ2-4	CASGLVWQGGLLAKNIQYF	TGTGCTAGTGGTTTGGTTTGGCAGGGTGGTCTCCTAGCCAAAAACATTCAGTACTTC
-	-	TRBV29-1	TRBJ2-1	CSVVVSGVSSYNEQFF	TGCAGCGTTGTGGTATCAGGGGTCAGCTCCTACAATGAGCAGTTCTTC
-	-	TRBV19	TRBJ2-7	CASSIDRGLSYEQYF	TGTGCCAGTAGTATAGATCGAGGACTATCCTACGAGCAGTACTTC
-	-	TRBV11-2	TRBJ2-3	CASSRGQRDTQYF	TGTGCTAGCAGCCGCGGACAGCGAGATACGCAGTATTTT
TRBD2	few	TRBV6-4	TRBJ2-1	CASSERLAGGHNEQFF	TGTGCCAGCAGTGAAAGACTAGCGGGGGGACACAATGAGCAGTTCTTC
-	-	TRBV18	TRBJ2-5	CASSPSGGPEETQYF	TGTGCCAGCTCACCCTCTGGGGGACCTGAAGAGACCCAGTACTTC
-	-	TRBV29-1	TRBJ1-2	CSVDRGRNNYGYTF	TGCAGCGTTGATCGGGGGAGGAATAACTATGGCTACACCTTC
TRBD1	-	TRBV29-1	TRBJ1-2	CSVSQGDTYGYTF	TGCAGCGTTTCACAGGGGGATACCTATGGCTACACCTTC
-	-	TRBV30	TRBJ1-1	CAWSAWEGNTEAFF	TGTGCCTGGAGTGCTTGGGAGGGGAACACTGAAGCTTTCTTT
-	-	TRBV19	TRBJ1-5	CASSITGRNQPQHF	TGTGCCAGTAGTATAACAGGGCGTAATCAGCCCCAGCATTTT
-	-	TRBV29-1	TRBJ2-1	CSSKVRDYNEQFF	TGCAGCTCGAAGGTGAGAGACTACAATGAGCAGTTCTTC
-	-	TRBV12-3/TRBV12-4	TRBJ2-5	CASRRQETQETQYF	TGTGCCAGCAGACGACAGGAGACCCAAGAGACCCAGTACTTC
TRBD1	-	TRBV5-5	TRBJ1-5	CASSIRQGESGNQPQHF	TGTGCCAGCAGCATCAGACAGGGAGAATCGGGCAATCAGCCCCAGCATTTT
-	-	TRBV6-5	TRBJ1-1	CASSYSPRAEAFF	TGTGCCAGCAGTTACTCCCCGAGGGCTGAAGCTTTCTTT
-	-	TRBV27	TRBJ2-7	CASSLSGVSYEQYF	TGTGCCAGCAGTTTATCCGGGGTATCCTACGAGCAGTACTTC
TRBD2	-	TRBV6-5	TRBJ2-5	CASRETRTSGRETQYF	TGTGCCAGCAGAGAAACTAGGACTAGCGGAAGAGAGACCCAGTACTTC